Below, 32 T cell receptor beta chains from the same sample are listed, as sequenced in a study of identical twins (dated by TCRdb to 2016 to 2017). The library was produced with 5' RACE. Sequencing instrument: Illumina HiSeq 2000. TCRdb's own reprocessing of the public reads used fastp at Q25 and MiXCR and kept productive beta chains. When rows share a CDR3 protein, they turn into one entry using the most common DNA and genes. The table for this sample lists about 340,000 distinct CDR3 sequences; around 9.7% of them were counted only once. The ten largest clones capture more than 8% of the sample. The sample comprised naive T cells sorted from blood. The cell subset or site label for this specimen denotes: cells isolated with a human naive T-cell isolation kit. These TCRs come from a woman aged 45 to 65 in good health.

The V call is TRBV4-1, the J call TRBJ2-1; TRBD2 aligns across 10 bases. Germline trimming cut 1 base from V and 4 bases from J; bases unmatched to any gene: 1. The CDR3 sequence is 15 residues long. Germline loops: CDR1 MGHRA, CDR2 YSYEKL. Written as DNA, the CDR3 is TGCGCCAGCAGCCAAGCTAGCGGGGGTTACAATGAGCAGTTCTTC. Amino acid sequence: CASSQASGGYNEQFF.

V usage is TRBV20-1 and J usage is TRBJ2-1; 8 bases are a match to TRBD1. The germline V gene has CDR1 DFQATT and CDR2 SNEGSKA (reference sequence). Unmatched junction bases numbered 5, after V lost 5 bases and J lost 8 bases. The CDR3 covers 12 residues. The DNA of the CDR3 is TGCAGTGCTCGACAGGGGTTGGATGAGCAGTTCTTC. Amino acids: CSARQGLDEQFF.

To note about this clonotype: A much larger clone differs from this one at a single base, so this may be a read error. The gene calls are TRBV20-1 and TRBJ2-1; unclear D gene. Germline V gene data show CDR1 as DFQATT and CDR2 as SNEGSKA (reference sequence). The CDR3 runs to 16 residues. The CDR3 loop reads CRASNPNPDRYNEQFF. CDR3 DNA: TGCAGAGCTAGTAACCCCAATCCGGACCGCTACAATGAGCAGTTCTTC.

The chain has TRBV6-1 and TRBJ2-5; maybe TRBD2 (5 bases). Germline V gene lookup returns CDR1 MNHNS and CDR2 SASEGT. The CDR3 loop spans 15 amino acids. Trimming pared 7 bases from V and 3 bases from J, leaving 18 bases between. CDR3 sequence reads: CASIFVGVLKETQYF. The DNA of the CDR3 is TGTGCCAGCATTTTCGTCGGGGTCCTCAAAGAGACCCAGTACTTC.

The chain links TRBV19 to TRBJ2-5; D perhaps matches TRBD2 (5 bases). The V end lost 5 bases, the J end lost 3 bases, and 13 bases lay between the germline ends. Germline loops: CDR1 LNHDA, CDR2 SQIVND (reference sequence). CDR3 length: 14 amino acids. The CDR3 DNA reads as TGTGCCAGTAGTCCACGGGGAGCAGAAGAGACCCAGTACTTC. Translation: CASSPRGAEETQYF.

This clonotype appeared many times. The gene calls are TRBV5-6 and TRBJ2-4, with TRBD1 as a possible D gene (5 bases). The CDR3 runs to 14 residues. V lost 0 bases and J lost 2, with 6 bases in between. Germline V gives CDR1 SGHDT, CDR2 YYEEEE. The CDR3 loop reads CASSLGQPKNIQYF. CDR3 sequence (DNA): TGTGCCAGCAGCTTGGGACAGCCCAAAAACATTCAGTACTTC.

CDR3 loop: CASSIASGFQPQHF. The CDR3 DNA reads TGTGCCAGTAGTATCGCATCGGGGTTTCAGCCCCAGCATTTT. The V and J genes are TRBV19 and TRBJ1-5; D is ambiguous. Trimming removed 3 bases from V and 6 bases from J, with 12 bases in between. Germline V gene lookup returns CDR1 LNHDA and CDR2 SQIVND (reference sequence). The length of the CDR3 is 14 residues.

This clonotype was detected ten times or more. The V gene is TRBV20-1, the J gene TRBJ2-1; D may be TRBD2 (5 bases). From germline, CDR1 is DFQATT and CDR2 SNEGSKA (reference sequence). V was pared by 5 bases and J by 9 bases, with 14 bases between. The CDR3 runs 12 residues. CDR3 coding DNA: TGCAGTGCTGATGGACTGGCGGGTGAGCAGTTCTTC. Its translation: CSADGLAGEQFF.

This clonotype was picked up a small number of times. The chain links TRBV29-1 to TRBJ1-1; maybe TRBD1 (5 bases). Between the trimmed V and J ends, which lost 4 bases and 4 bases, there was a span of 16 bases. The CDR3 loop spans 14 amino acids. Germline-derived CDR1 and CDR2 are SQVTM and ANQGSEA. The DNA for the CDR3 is TGCAGCGTTGGGTCAGGGTATGCGAGCACTGAAGCTTTCTTT. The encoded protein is CSVGSGYASTEAFF.

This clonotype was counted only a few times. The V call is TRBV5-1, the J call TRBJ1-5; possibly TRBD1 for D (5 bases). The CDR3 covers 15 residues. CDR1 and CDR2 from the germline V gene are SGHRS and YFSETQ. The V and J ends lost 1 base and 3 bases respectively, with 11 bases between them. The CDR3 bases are TGCGCCAGCAGCTTGTCAGGAGGGGACAATCAGCCCCAGCATTTT. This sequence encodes CASSLSGGDNQPQHF. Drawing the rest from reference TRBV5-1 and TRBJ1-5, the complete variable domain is KAGVTQTPRYLIKTRGQQVTLSCSPISGHRSVSWYQQTPGQGLQFLFEYFSETQRNKGNFPGRFSGRQFSNSRSEMNVSTLELGDSALYLCASSLSGGDNQPQHFGDGTRLSIL.

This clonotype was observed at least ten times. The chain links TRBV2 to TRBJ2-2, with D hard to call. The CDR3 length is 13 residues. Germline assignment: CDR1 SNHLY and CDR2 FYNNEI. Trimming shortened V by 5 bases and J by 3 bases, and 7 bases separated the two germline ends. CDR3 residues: CASSPRHTGELFF. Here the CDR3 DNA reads TGTGCCAGCAGTCCTCGCCACACCGGGGAGCTGTTTTTT.

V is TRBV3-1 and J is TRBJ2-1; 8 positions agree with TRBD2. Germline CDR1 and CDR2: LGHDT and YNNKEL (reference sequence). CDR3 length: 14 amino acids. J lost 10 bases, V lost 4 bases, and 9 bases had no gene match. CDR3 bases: TGTGCCAGCAGCCTCGGACTAGCTTTACAGGAGCAGTTCTTC. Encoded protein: CASSLGLALQEQFF.

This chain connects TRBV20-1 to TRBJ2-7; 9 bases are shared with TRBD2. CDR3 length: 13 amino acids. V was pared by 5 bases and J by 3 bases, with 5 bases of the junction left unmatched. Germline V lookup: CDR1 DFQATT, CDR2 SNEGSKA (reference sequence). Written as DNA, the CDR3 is TGCAGTGCTGAAAGCGGGAGGTACTACGAGCAGTACTTC. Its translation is CSAESGRYYEQYF.

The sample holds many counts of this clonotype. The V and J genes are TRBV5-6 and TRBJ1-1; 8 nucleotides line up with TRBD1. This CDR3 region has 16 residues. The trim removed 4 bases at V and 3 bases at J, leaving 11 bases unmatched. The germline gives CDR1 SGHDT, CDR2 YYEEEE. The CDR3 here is CASSPITGGKDTEAFF. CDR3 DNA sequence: TGTGCCAGCAGCCCTATAACAGGGGGGAAGGACACTGAAGCTTTCTTT.

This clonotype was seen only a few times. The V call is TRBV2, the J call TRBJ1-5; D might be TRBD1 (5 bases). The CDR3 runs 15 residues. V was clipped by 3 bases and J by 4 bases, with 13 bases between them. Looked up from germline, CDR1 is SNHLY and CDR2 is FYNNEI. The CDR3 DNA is TGTGCCAGCAGTGATCGTGGGGCCAGGAATCAGCCCCAGCATTTT. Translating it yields CASSDRGARNQPQHF.

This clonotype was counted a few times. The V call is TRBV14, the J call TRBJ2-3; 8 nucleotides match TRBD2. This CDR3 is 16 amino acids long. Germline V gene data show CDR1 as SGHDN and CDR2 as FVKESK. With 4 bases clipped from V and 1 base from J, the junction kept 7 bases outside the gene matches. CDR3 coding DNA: TGTGCCAGCAGCCTACAAGCGGGAGTTGGCACAGATACGCAGTATTTT. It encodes CASSLQAGVGTDTQYF.

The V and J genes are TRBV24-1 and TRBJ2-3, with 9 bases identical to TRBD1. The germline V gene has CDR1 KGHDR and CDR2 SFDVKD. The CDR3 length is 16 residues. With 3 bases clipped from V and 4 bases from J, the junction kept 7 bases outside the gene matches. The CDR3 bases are TGTGCCACCAGTGATAGGGACAGGGCCCTGGCAGATACGCAGTATTTT. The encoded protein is CATSDRDRALADTQYF.

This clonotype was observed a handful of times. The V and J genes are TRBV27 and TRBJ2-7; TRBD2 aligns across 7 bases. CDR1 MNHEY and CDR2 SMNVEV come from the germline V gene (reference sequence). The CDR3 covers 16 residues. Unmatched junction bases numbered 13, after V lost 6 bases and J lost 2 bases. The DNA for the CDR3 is TGTGCCAGCAGACCTCGTCCGGGACTACTTCCCTACGAGCAGTACTTC. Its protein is CASRPRPGLLPYEQYF.

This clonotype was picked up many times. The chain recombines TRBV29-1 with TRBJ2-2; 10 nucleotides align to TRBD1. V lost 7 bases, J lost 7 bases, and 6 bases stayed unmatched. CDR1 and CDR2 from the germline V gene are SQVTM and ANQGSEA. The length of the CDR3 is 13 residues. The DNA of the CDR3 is TGCAGCGCGGGGACAGGGGCGATCGGGGAGCTGTTTTTT. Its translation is CSAGTGAIGELFF.

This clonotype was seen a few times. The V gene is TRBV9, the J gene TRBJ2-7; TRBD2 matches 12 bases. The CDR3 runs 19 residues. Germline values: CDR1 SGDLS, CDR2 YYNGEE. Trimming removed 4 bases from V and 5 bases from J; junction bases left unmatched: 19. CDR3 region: CASSHRESSGRVSVHEQYV. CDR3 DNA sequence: TGTGCCAGCAGCCACAGGGAGTCTAGCGGGAGGGTCTCCGTCCACGAGCAGTACGTC.

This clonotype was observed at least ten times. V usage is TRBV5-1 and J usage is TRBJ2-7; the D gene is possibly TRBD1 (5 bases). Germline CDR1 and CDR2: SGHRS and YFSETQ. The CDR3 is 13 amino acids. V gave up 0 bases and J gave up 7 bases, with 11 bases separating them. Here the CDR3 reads CASSLEGAGEQYF. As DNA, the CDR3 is TGCGCCAGCAGCTTGGAAGGGGCAGGGGAGCAGTACTTC.

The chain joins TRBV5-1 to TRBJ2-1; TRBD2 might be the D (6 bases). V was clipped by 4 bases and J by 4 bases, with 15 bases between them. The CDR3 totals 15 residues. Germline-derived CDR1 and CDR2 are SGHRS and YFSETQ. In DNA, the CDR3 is TGCGCCAGCAGCCTATGGGAGGCATCATACAATGAGCAGTTCTTC. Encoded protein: CASSLWEASYNEQFF.

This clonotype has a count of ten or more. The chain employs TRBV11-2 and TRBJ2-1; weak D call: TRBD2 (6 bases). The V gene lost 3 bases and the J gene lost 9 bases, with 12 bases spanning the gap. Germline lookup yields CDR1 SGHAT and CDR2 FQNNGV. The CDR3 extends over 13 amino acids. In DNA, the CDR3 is TGTGCCAGCAGCTTCCCGGGAGTTCGTGAGCAGTTCTTC. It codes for CASSFPGVREQFF.

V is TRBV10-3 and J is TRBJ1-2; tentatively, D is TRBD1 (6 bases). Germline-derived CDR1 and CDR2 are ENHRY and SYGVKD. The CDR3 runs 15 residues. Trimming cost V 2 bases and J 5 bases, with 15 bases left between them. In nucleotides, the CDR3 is TGTGCCATCAGTGAGGGGATCAGGGGAGAATATGGCTACACCTTC. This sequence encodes CAISEGIRGEYGYTF.

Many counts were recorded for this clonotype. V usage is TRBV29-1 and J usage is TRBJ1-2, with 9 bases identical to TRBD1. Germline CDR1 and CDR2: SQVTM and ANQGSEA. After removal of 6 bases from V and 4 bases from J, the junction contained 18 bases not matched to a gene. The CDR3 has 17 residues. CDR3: CSVPQGTGFLSAYGYTF. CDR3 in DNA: TGCAGCGTCCCACAGGGGACAGGGTTTTTAAGCGCCTATGGCTACACCTTC.

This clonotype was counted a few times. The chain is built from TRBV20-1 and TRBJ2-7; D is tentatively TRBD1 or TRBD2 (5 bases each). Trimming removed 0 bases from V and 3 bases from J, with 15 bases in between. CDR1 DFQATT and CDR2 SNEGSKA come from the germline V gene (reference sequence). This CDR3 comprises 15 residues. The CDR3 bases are TGCAGTGCTAGAGATCCCCGGGAAGGGGTCTACGAGCAGTACTTC. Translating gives CSARDPREGVYEQYF.

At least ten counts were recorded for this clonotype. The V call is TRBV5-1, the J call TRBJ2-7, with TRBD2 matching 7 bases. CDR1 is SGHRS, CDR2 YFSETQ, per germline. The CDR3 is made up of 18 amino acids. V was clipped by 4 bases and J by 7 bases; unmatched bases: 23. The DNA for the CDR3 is TGCGCCAGCAGCACCCAATTTGGGCTAGCGGAATCTACGAGGGAGCAGTACTTC. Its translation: CASSTQFGLAESTREQYF.

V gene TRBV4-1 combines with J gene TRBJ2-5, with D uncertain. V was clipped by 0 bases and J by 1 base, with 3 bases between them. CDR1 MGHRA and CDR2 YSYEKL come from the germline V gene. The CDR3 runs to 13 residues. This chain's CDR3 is CASSQDPQETQYF. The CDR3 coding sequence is TGCGCCAGCAGCCAAGATCCCCAAGAGACCCAGTACTTC.

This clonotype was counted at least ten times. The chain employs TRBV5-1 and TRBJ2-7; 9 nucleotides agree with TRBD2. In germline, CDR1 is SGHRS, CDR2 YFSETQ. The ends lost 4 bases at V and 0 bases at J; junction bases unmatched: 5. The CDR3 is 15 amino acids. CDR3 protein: CASSGGLASSYEQYF. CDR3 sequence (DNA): TGCGCCAGCAGCGGTGGACTAGCGAGCTCCTACGAGCAGTACTTC.

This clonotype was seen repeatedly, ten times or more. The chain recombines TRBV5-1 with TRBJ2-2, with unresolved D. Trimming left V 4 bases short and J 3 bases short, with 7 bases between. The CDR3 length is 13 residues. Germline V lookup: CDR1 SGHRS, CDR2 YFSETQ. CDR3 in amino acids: CASSAQYTGELFF. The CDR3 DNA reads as TGCGCCAGCAGCGCTCAGTACACCGGGGAGCTGTTTTTT.

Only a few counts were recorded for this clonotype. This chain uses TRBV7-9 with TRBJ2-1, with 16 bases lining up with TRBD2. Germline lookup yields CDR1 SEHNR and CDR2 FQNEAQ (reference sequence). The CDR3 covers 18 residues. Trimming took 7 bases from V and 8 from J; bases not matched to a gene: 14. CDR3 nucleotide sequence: TGTGCCAGCACTCAAAGGGGGACTAGCGGGAGGGCGTCGGATGAGCAGTTCTTC. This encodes CASTQRGTSGRASDEQFF.

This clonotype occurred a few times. The CDR3 bases are TGTGCCAGTGGGGCATTTCCGCAGTATTTT. It is translated as CASGAFPQYF. The V gene is TRBV27, the J gene TRBJ2-3; D is possibly TRBD1 (5 bases). This CDR3 is built from 10 residues. V was pared by 9 bases and J by 10 bases, with 11 bases between. CDR1 is MNHEY, CDR2 SMNVEV, per germline (reference sequence).